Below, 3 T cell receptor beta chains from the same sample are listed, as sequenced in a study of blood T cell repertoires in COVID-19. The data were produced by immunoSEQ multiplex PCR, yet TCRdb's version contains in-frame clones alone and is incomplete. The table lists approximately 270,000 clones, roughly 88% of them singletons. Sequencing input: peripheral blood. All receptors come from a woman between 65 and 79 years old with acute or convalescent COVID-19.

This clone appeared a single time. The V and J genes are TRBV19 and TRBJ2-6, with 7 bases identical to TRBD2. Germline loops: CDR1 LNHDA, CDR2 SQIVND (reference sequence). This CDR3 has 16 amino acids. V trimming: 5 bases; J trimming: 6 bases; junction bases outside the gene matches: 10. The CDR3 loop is CASSFPGGKEANVLTF. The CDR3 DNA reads TGTGCCAGTAGTTTCCCGGGGGGTAAGGAGGCCAACGTCCTGACTTTC.

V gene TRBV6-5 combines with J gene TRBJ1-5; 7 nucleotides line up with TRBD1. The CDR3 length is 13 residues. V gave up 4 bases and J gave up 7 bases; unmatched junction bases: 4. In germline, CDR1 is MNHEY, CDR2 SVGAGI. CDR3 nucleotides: TGTGCCAGCAGTTCCCTCAGGGGGCAGCCCCAGCATTTT. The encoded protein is CASSSLRGQPQHF.

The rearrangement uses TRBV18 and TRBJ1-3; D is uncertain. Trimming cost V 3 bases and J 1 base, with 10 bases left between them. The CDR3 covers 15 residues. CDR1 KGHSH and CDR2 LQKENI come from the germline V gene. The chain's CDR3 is CASSPPLGSGNTIYF. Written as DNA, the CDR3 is TGTGCCAGCTCACCGCCCCTCGGGTCTGGAAACACCATATATTTT. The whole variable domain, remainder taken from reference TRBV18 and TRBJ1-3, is NAGVMQNPRHLVRRRGQEARLRCSPMKGHSHVYWYRQLPEEGLKFMVYLQKENIIDESGMPKERFSAEFPKEGPSILRIQQVVRGDSAAYFCASSPPLGSGNTIYFGEGSWLTVV.